Below, 20 T cell receptor beta chains from the same sample are listed, as sequenced in a study of blood T cell repertoires in COVID-19. Using immunoSEQ multiplex PCR, the repertoire was profiled, and TCRdb retains in-frame clones only, with some absent. The profile covers about 160,000 clones, with about 88% appearing a single time and roughly 19% taken by the ten largest. The material sequenced was peripheral blood. The origin of the receptors is a woman aged 80 or older with acute or convalescent COVID-19.

This clone showed up just a few times. The chain couples TRBV28 to TRBJ2-4; 9 positions match TRBD1. J was trimmed by 0 bases and V by 2 bases; bases with no gene match: 2. CDR3 length: 16 amino acids. Germline V gene sequence: CDR1 MDHEN, CDR2 SYDVKM. CDR3 residues: CASSLGQGLAKNIQYF. The CDR3 DNA reads as TGTGCCAGCAGTTTAGGACAGGGGCTAGCCAAAAACATTCAGTACTTC. Full variable domain (outside the CDR3, taken from reference TRBV28 and TRBJ2-4): DVKVTQSSRYLVKRTGEKVFLECVQDMDHENMFWYRQDPGLGLRLIYFSYDVKMKEKGDIPEGYSVSREKKERFSLILESASTNQTSMYLCASSLGQGLAKNIQYFGAGTRLSVL.

Remarks on this clone: This sample includes further DNA sequences coding for the same CDR3. The chain has TRBV5-1 and TRBJ1-1, with 8 bases that match TRBD1. This CDR3 has 14 amino acids. Per the germline V gene, CDR1 is SGHRS and CDR2 is YFSETQ. The junction had 2 bases not matched to a gene; V was cut back by 0 bases and J by 4 bases. The CDR3 is CASSLGQGSTEAFF. DNA for the CDR3: TGCGCCAGCAGCTTGGGACAGGGGTCCACTGAAGCTTTCTTT.

The rearrangement links TRBV24-1 to TRBJ1-6, with D uncertain. This CDR3 has 13 residues. V was cut by 4 bases and J by 8 bases, with 8 bases left in between. Germline V gene sequence: CDR1 KGHDR, CDR2 SFDVKD. The CDR3 sequence: CATSDATDSPLHF. CDR3 sequence (DNA): TGTGCCACCAGTGACGCTACTGATTCACCCCTCCACTTT.

This clone was seen more than once but under ten times. This chain uses TRBV11-1 with TRBJ1-6, with 7 bases aligning to TRBD1. The trim removed 5 bases at V and 7 bases at J, leaving 8 bases unmatched. Germline values: CDR1 SGHAT, CDR2 FQDESV (reference sequence). This CDR3 is built from 15 residues. The CDR3 DNA follows: TGTGCCAGCAGCGCAGTACAGGGGCCAAATTCACCCCTCCACTTT. As protein: CASSAVQGPNSPLHF.

V and J are TRBV11-2 and TRBJ1-4; 12 bases are shared with TRBD1. The CDR3 has 17 amino acids. V lost 5 bases and J lost 7; bases outside the gene matches: 11. Germline CDR1 is SGHAT and CDR2 is FQNNGV. CDR3 DNA sequence: TGTGCCAGCAGCCGCGCCGGGACAGGGGGCGCGGGTGAAAAACTGTTTTTT. Encoded protein: CASSRAGTGGAGEKLFF.

On this clone itself: The same CDR3 is also encoded by other DNA sequences in this sample. Here the CDR3 DNA reads TGTGCCAGCAGTTACAGGCAGGATAGCAATCAGCCCCAGCATTTT. Its protein is CASSYRQDSNQPQHF. The gene calls are TRBV6-5 and TRBJ1-5; D unresolved. V gave up 2 bases and J gave up 0 bases, with 8 bases separating them. The germline V gene encodes CDR1 MNHEY and CDR2 SVGAGI. CDR3 size: 15 residues.

This chain connects TRBV3-1 (or the pseudogene TRBV3-2) to TRBJ2-5; weak D call: TRBD1 (6 bases). The CDR3 is 20 amino acids. V was trimmed by 0 bases and J by 0 bases, leaving 23 bases between them. Germline V gene data show CDR1 as LGHDT and CDR2 as YNNKEL (reference sequence). CDR3 DNA: TGTGCCAGCAGCCAAGACGTCCCTAGAAACAGGGTCCCGTACCAAGAGACCCAGTACTTC. Its translation: CASSQDVPRNRVPYQETQYF.

This clone showed up many times. For the CDR3, the DNA is TGCAGCGTTGGTAGCCCGAACACTGAAGCTTTCTTT. Amino acid sequence: CSVGSPNTEAFF. V gene TRBV29-1 combines with J gene TRBJ1-1, with D unresolved. The V gene lost 4 bases and the J gene lost 1 base, with 7 bases spanning the gap. The CDR3 extends over 12 amino acids. The germline V gene has CDR1 SQVTM and CDR2 ANQGSEA.

The rearrangement joins TRBV5-4 to TRBJ2-1; no clear D gene. With 4 bases removed from V and 7 bases from J, the gap between germline ends came to 9 bases. This CDR3 contains 12 residues. The germline V gene has CDR1 SGHNT and CDR2 YYREEE (reference sequence). CDR3 in amino acids: CASSLSRNEQFF. DNA for the CDR3: TGTGCCAGCAGCCTTAGCCGGAATGAGCAGTTCTTC.

This clone was observed once. V gene TRBV5-6 combines with J gene TRBJ2-7; D is undetermined. Trimming left V 1 base short and J 6 bases short, with 11 bases between. The CDR3 covers 13 residues. Per the germline V gene, CDR1 is SGHDT and CDR2 is YYEEEE. This chain's CDR3 is CASSLQALGEQYF. DNA of the CDR3: TGTGCCAGCAGCTTGCAGGCTCTGGGCGAGCAGTACTTC.

The chain recombines TRBV7-2 with TRBJ2-3; D is possibly TRBD1 (8 bases). Germline values: CDR1 SGHTA, CDR2 FQGNSA. The length of the CDR3 is 17 residues. The V gene lost 5 bases and the J gene lost 2 bases, with 20 bases spanning the gap. CDR3 in amino acids: CASSKRQGRGYTDTQYF. In nucleotides, the CDR3 is TGTGCCAGCAGCAAACGACAGGGGAGGGGATACACAGATACGCAGTATTTT. Filled out from reference TRBV7-2 and TRBJ2-3, the complete variable domain reads GAGVSQSPSNKVTEKGKDVELRCDPISGHTALYWYRQSLGQGLEFLIYFQGNSAPDKSGLPSDRFSAERTGGSVSTLTIQRTQQEDSAVYLCASSKRQGRGYTDTQYFGPGTRLTVL.

V is TRBV6-5 and J is TRBJ2-1; 8 nucleotides align to TRBD1. Germline V gene lookup returns CDR1 MNHEY and CDR2 SVGAGI. The CDR3 length is 15 residues. Losses at the gene ends were 6 bases for V and 5 bases for J; bases not matched to a gene: 9. The CDR3 here is CASRGGQGTNNEQFF. CDR3 nucleotide sequence: TGTGCCAGCAGGGGAGGACAGGGTACTAACAATGAGCAGTTCTTC.

This chain joins TRBV11-3 and TRBJ2-1; 10 bases are shared with TRBD2. This CDR3 region has 15 residues. V shed 6 bases and J 7 bases; nucleotides not matched to a gene: 9. Germline V gives CDR1 SGHNT, CDR2 YENEEA. For the CDR3, the DNA is TGTGCCAGCAGTCCAGGACTAGCGGAACGAAATGAGCAGTTCTTC. Its protein product is CASSPGLAERNEQFF.

J is TRBJ1-1 and V is TRBV6-5; perhaps TRBD1 as D (5 bases). Germline CDR1 and CDR2: MNHEY and SVGAGI. The CDR3 is 14 residues long. V shed 10 bases and J shed 3 bases, with 18 bases lying between them. The CDR3 loop is CATRLSGEYTEAFF. The CDR3 coding sequence is TGTGCCACCAGGTTGTCGGGGGAGTACACTGAAGCTTTCTTT.

J is TRBJ2-2 and V is TRBV5-5, with 7 nucleotides matching TRBD1. Germline CDR1 SGHKS, CDR2 YYEKEE (reference sequence). V lost 4 bases, J lost 0 bases, and 6 bases stayed unmatched. The CDR3 runs 16 residues. The CDR3 protein is CASSLKTGSNTGELFF. In nucleotides, the CDR3 is TGTGCCAGCAGCCTCAAGACAGGGTCGAACACCGGGGAGCTGTTTTTT. Drawing the rest from reference TRBV5-5 and TRBJ2-2, the complete variable domain is DAGVTQSPTHLIKTRGQQVTLRCSPISGHKSVSWYQQVLGQGPQFIFQYYEKEERGRGNFPDRFSARQFPNYSSELNVNALLLGDSALYLCASSLKTGSNTGELFFGEGSRLTVL.

The J gene is TRBJ1-2, the V gene TRBV20-1, with D maybe TRBD1 (6 bases). This CDR3 region has 14 residues. Trimming stripped 3 bases from V and 8 bases from J, with 19 bases between. CDR1 is DFQATT, CDR2 SNEGSKA, per germline (reference sequence). CDR3 nucleotide sequence: TGCAGTGCTAGTCCTGGGGGCGCCCCGGGGGGCTACACCTTC. Amino acids: CSASPGGAPGGYTF.

The CDR3 bases are TGTGCCAGCAGCTGGCAGGGGGCTGAGCCCCAGCATTTT. Residues: CASSWQGAEPQHF. The chain employs TRBV7-2 and TRBJ1-5, with TRBD1 identical over 8 bases. This CDR3 has 13 residues. V was clipped by 4 bases and J by 8 bases; unmatched bases: 4. Germline CDR1 and CDR2: SGHTA and FQGNSA.

This clone has at least ten counts. The chain carries TRBV5-4 and TRBJ2-7, with D perhaps TRBD1 (6 bases). Germline values: CDR1 SGHNT, CDR2 YYREEE (reference sequence). There are 14 residues in the CDR3. Trimming left V 4 bases short and J 0 bases short, with 11 bases between. This CDR3 is CASSDRFSSYEQYF. The CDR3 nucleotides read TGTGCCAGCAGCGACAGGTTCAGCTCCTACGAGCAGTACTTC.

The J gene is TRBJ1-2, the V gene TRBV3-1 (or the pseudogene TRBV3-2); the D is unclear. CDR1 LGHDT and CDR2 YNNKEL come from the germline V gene (reference sequence). Trimming removed 2 bases from V and 5 bases from J, with 15 bases in between. The CDR3 spans 15 residues. CDR3 amino acids: CASSQSFSGSYGYTF. DNA of the CDR3: TGTGCCAGCAGCCAAAGTTTTTCAGGCTCATATGGCTACACCTTC.

This clone was observed once. V is TRBV18 and J is TRBJ1-1; unclear D gene. Trimming stripped 3 bases from V and 4 bases from J, with 12 bases between. CDR3 length: 14 amino acids. In germline, CDR1 is KGHSH, CDR2 LQKENI. As DNA, the CDR3 is TGTGCCAGCTCACCTAACGGATGGGCCACTGAAGCTTTCTTT. Protein product: CASSPNGWATEAFF.